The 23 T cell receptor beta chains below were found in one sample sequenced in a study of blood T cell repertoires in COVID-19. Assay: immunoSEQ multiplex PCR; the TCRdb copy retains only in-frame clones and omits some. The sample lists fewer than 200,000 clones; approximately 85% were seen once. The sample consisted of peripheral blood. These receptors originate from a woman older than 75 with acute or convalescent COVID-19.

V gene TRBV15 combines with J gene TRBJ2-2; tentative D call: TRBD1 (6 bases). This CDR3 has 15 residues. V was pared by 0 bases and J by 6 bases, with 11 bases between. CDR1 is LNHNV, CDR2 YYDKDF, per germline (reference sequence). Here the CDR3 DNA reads TGTGCCACCAGCAGAGATCCCCCAGGGGCCGGGGAGCTGTTTTTT. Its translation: CATSRDPPGAGELFF.

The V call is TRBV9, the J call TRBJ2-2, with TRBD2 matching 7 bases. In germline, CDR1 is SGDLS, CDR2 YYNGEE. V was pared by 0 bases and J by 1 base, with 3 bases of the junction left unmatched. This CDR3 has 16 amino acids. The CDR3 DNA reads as TGTGCCAGCAGCGTAGATGGGAGGGGGAACACCGGGGAGCTGTTTTTT. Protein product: CASSVDGRGNTGELFF.

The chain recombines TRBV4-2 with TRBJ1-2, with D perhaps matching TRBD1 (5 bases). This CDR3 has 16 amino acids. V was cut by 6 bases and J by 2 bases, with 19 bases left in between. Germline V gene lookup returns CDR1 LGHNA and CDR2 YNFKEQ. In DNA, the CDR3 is TGTGCCAGCAGATCCGAGGACACCCACGGGAACTATGGCTACACCTTC. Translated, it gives CASRSEDTHGNYGYTF.

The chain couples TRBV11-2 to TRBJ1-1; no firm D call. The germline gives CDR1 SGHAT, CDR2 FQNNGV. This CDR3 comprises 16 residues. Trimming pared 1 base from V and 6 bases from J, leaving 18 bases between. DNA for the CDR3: TGTGCCAGCAGCTTAGGGAGCCCCCGGGGAAAACCTGAAGCTTTCTTT. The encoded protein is CASSLGSPRGKPEAFF.

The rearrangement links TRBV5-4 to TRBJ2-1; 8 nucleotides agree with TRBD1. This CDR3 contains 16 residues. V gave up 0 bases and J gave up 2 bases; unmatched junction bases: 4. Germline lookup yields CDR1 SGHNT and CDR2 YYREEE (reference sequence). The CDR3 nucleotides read TGTGCCAGCAGCTTGGGACAGGGGCTTACCTACAATGAGCAGTTCTTC. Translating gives CASSLGQGLTYNEQFF.

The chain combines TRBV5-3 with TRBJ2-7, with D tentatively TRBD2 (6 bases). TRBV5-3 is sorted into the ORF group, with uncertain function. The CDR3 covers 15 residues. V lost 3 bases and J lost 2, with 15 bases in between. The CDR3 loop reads CARSWGTGETYEQYF. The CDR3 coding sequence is TGTGCCAGAAGCTGGGGGACGGGAGAAACCTACGAGCAGTACTTC.

The CDR3 region is CASSPLTGERRGYTF. Written as DNA, the CDR3 is TGTGCCAGCTCACCACTAACAGGGGAAAGACGTGGCTACACCTTC. The chain is built from TRBV18 and TRBJ1-2; the match to TRBD1 covers 7 bases. V shed 1 base and J 7 bases; nucleotides not matched to a gene: 9. The CDR3 runs to 15 residues. Germline lookup yields CDR1 KGHSH and CDR2 LQKENI.

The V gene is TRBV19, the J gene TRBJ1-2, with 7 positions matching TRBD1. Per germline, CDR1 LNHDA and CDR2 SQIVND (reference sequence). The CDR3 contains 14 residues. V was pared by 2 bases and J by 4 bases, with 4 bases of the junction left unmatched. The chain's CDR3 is CASSISQGFYGYTF. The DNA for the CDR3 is TGTGCCAGTAGTATATCACAGGGGTTCTATGGCTACACCTTC.

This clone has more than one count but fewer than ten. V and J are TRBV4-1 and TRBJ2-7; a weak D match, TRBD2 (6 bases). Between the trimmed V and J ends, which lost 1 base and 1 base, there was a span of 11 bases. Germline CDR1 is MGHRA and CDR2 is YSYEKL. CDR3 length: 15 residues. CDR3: CASSQVGTASYEQYF. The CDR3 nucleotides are TGCGCCAGCAGCCAAGTCGGGACTGCTTCCTACGAGCAGTACTTC.

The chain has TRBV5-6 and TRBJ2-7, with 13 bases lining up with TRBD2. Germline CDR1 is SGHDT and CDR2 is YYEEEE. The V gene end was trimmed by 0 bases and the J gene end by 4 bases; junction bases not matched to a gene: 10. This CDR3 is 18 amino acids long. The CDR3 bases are TGTGCCAGCAGCTTGGGACTAGCGGGGGGCCCCGCCGGGTACGAGCAGTACTTC. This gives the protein CASSLGLAGGPAGYEQYF.

CDR3 bases: TGTGCCAGCAGTCTCCTCGGGGTAGCAGGCAATCAGCCCCAGCATTTT. Its translation is CASSLLGVAGNQPQHF. This sequence joins TRBV27 and TRBJ1-5; no clear D gene. V was shortened by 5 bases and J by 2 bases, with 16 bases between the two germline ends. The CDR3 extends over 16 amino acids. The germline V gene encodes CDR1 MNHEY and CDR2 SMNVEV (reference sequence).

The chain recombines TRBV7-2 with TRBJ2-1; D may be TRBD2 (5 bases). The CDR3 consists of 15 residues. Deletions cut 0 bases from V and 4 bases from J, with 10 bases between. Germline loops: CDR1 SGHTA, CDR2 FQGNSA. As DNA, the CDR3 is TGTGCCAGCAGCTTAGCGCCCCGGGGATACAATGAGCAGTTCTTC. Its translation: CASSLAPRGYNEQFF.

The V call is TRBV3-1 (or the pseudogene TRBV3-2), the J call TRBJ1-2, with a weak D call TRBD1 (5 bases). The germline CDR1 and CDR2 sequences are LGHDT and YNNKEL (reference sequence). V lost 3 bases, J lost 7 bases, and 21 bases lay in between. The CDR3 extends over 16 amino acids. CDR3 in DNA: TGTGCCAGCAGCCAGAAACACCATCGACAGCCTGGTGGCTACACCTTC. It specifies CASSQKHHRQPGGYTF.

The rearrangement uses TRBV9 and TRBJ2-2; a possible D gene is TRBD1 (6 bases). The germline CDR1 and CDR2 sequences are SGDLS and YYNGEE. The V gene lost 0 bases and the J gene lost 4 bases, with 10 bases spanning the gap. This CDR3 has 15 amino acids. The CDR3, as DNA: TGTGCCAGCAGCGTAGGTGGGGGCTCCACCGGGGAGCTGTTTTTT. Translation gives CASSVGGGSTGELFF.

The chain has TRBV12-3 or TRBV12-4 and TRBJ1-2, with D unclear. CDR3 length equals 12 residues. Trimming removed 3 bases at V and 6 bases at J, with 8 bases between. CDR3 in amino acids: CASSFSSNGYTF. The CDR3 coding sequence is TGTGCCAGCAGTTTCTCGAGTAATGGCTACACCTTC.

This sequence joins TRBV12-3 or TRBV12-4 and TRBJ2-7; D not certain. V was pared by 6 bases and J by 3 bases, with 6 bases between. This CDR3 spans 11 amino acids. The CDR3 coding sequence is TGTGCCAGCAGCTCCGGCTACGAGCAGTACTTC. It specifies CASSSGYEQYF.

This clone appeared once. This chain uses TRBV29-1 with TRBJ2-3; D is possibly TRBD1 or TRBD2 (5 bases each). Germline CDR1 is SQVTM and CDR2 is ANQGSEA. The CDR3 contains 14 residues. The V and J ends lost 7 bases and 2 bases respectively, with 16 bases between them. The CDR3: CSGGNRHPTDTQYF. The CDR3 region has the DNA TGCAGCGGGGGGAATAGACACCCCACAGATACGCAGTATTTT.

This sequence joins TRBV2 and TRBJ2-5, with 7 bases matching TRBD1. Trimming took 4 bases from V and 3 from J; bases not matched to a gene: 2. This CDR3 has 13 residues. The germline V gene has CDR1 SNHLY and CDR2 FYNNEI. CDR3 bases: TGTGCCAGCAGTGGAGGGGGCGAAGAGACCCAGTACTTC. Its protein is CASSGGGEETQYF.

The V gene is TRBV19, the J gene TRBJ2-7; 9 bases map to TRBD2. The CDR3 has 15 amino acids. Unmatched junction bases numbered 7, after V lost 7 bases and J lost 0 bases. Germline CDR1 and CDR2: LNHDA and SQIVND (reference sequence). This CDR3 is CASKRSGRSSYEQYF. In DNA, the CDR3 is TGTGCCAGTAAGCGGAGCGGGAGGAGCTCCTACGAGCAGTACTTC.

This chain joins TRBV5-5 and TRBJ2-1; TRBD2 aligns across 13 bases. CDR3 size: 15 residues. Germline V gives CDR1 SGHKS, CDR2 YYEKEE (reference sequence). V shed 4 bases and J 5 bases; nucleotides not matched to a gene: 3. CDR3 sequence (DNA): TGTGCCAGCAGCCTTGGACTAGCGGGAGACAATGAGCAGTTCTTC. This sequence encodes CASSLGLAGDNEQFF.

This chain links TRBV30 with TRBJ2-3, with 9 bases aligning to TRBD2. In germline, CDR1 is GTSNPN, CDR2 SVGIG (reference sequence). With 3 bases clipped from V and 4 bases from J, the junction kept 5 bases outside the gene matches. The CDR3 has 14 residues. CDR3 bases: TGTGCCTGGAGATTAGCGGGAGTCCCAGATACGCAGTATTTT. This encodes CAWRLAGVPDTQYF.

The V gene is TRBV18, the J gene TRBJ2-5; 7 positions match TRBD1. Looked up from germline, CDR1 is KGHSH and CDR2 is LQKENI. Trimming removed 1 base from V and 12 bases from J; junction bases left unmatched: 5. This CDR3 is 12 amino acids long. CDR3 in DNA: TGTGCCAGCTCACCACAGGGACAGTCTGAGTACTTC. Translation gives CASSPQGQSEYF.

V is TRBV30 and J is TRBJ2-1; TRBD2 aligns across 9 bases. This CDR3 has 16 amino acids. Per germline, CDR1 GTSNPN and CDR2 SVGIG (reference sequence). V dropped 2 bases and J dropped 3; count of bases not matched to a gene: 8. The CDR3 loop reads CAWSTPGLAFYNEQFF. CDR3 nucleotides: TGTGCCTGGAGTACTCCGGGACTAGCTTTCTACAATGAGCAGTTCTTC. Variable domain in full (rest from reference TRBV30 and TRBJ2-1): SQTIHQWPATLVQPVGSPLSLECTVEGTSNPNLYWYRQAAGRGLQLLFYSVGIGQISSEVPQNLSASRPQDRQFILSSKKLLLSDSGFYLCAWSTPGLAFYNEQFFGPGTRLTVL.